This TCR beta chain is from a study of early T cells in non-severe SARS-CoV-2 infection. With respect to this clonotype: The antigen remains unidentified.

Notes on the study in general: Anti-spike CD8 responses were favored in VDJdb matching, and private and CD4 specificities were missed.

Germline V lookup: CDR1 MNHEY, CDR2 SVGAGI. This CDR3 is built from 11 residues. The V segment lost 5 bases and the J segment 13 bases; nucleotides outside the gene matches: 7. The TCR library protocol attached unique molecular identifiers to the individual cDNA molecules. TCRdb used MiXCR to reprocess the 5' RACE reads, holding one entry per CDR3 protein. The profile shows fewer than 60,000 distinct CDR3 sequences, 8% to 13% of them singletons. The material sequenced was whole blood. The receptor comes from an adult who was a healthcare worker with PCR-confirmed SARS-CoV-2 infection or an uninfected control (not recorded which). The gene calls are TRBV6-5 and TRBJ2-5; 7 nucleotides agree with TRBD1. This CDR3 reads CASSNRDSLYF. The CDR3, as DNA: TGTGCCAGCAGTAACCGGGACAGTTTGTACTTC.